Below, 20 T cell receptor beta chains from the same sample are listed, as sequenced in a study of T cells in narcolepsy. Libraries were prepared by immunoSEQ multiplex PCR; TCRdb keeps only in-frame clonotypes and omits some of them. The repertoire has 25,000 to 35,000 clones, roughly 82% of them found once; the top ten carry under 1.4%. Sequenced input: CD45RA- memory CD4+ T cells from PBMCs. Receptors were obtained from a human donor with narcolepsy.

This chain connects TRBV7-9 to TRBJ2-3; perhaps TRBD1 as D (6 bases). Germline V gene data show CDR1 as SEHNR and CDR2 as FQNEAQ (reference sequence). The CDR3 extends over 16 amino acids. V lost 1 base and J 2 bases, leaving 13 bases between the germline ends. The chain's CDR3 is CASSLDLTGDTDTQYF. Here the CDR3 DNA reads TGTGCCAGCAGCTTAGATTTGACAGGAGACACAGATACGCAGTATTTT.

The rearrangement joins TRBV7-9 to TRBJ1-2, with 7 bases matching TRBD1. The CDR3 sequence is 15 residues long. From germline, CDR1 is SEHNR and CDR2 FQNEAQ (reference sequence). V lost 3 bases to trimming and J lost 4 bases; unmatched junction nucleotides: 8. The CDR3 sequence: CASSLSTGTVYGYTF. In DNA, the CDR3 is TGTGCCAGCAGCTTGTCGACAGGGACCGTCTATGGCTACACCTTC. The complete variable domain, with remaining parts taken from reference TRBV7-9 and TRBJ1-2, reads DTGVSQNPRHKITKRGQNVTFRCDPISEHNRLYWYRQTLGQGPEFLTYFQNEAQLEKSRLLSDRFSAERPKGSFSTLEIQRTEQGDSAMYLCASSLSTGTVYGYTFGSGTRLTVV.

The chain combines TRBV30 with TRBJ2-6; D uncertain. CDR1 is GTSNPN, CDR2 SVGIG, per germline (reference sequence). The CDR3 has 14 residues. Between the trimmed V and J ends, which lost 4 bases and 4 bases, there was a span of 11 bases. As DNA, the CDR3 is TGTGCCTGGACAGCTTACGGGGGGGCCAACGTCCTGACTTTC. As protein: CAWTAYGGANVLTF.

V usage is TRBV29-1 and J usage is TRBJ2-1; D remains ambiguous. The germline CDR1 and CDR2 sequences are SQVTM and ANQGSEA. This CDR3 is built from 12 residues. V was clipped by 7 bases and J by 4 bases, with 11 bases between them. The CDR3 region is CSAPDGYNEQFF. The CDR3 bases are TGCAGCGCACCGGACGGGTACAATGAGCAGTTCTTC.

V and J are TRBV28 and TRBJ1-5; 8 bases agree with TRBD1. The CDR3 spans 16 residues. CDR1 is MDHEN and CDR2 is SYDVKM in the germline V gene. V was pared by 4 bases and J by 5 bases, with 10 bases of the junction left unmatched. CDR3 in amino acids: CASSSAGQGVYQPQHF. The CDR3 DNA reads as TGTGCCAGCAGTTCCGCCGGACAGGGAGTTTATCAGCCCCAGCATTTT.

This chain links TRBV28 with TRBJ2-1; D gene unclear. CDR3 length: 12 residues. The V and J ends lost 3 bases and 6 bases respectively, with 6 bases between them. The germline CDR1 and CDR2 sequences are MDHEN and SYDVKM. The CDR3 nucleotides read TGTGCCAGCAGTTTTAGTACCAATGAGCAGTTCTTC. It yields the protein CASSFSTNEQFF.

This chain connects TRBV27 to TRBJ2-1; TRBD2 aligns across 14 bases. Germline values: CDR1 MNHEY, CDR2 SMNVEV (reference sequence). The CDR3 has 16 amino acids. V shed 5 bases and J 7 bases; nucleotides not matched to a gene: 7. For the CDR3, the DNA is TGTGCCAGCAGTCCGCGACTAGCGGGGGGGCTAAATGAGCAGTTCTTC. It is translated as CASSPRLAGGLNEQFF.

The chain links TRBV4-2 to TRBJ2-3; 9 nucleotides align to TRBD2. The germline V gene encodes CDR1 LGHNA and CDR2 YNFKEQ. This CDR3 has 15 residues. Trimming cost V 0 bases and J 4 bases; bases outside gene matches: 2. CDR3 sequence: CASSQERGGPDTQYF. CDR3 DNA: TGTGCCAGCAGCCAAGAGCGGGGGGGCCCAGATACGCAGTATTTT.

J is TRBJ1-6 and V is TRBV2; maybe TRBD1 (6 bases). The CDR3 consists of 14 residues. Germline V gene data show CDR1 as SNHLY and CDR2 as FYNNEI. V lost 9 bases and J 10 bases, leaving 19 bases between the germline ends. Here the CDR3 DNA reads TGTGCCAGTCGGGGGGCGCAGGGTAAATCACCCCTCCACTTT. It is translated as CASRGAQGKSPLHF.

This rearrangement joins TRBV5-1 to TRBJ2-7; D call uncertain. Germline CDR1 is SGHRS and CDR2 is YFSETQ. Trimming left V 0 bases short and J 5 bases short, with 21 bases between. This CDR3 has 17 residues. The CDR3 DNA reads as TGCGCCAGCAGCTTGGCCAAATTGGCCAATCCACTCCACGAGCAGTACTTC. Its protein is CASSLAKLANPLHEQYF.

The CDR3 loop is CASSLDPPGTVNTEAFF. The CDR3, as DNA: TGTGCCAGCAGTTTGGACCCCCCCGGGACGGTGAACACTGAAGCTTTCTTT. This chain connects TRBV27 to TRBJ1-1, with D possibly being TRBD1 (5 bases). The length of the CDR3 is 17 residues. CDR1 MNHEY and CDR2 SMNVEV come from the germline V gene (reference sequence). The V end was cut by 3 bases, the J end by 0 bases, with 17 bases between.

This chain links TRBV7-9 with TRBJ1-3; TRBD1 matches 7 bases. This CDR3 has 16 residues. Germline assignment: CDR1 SEHNR and CDR2 FQNEAQ (reference sequence). With V trimmed by 4 bases and J by 1 base, 7 bases remained unmatched. CDR3 DNA sequence: TGTGCCAGCAGCTCCCTGGACAGGACGTCTGGAAACACCATATATTTT. This translates into CASSSLDRTSGNTIYF.

V gene TRBV27 combines with J gene TRBJ2-7, with 7 bases matching TRBD1. Trimming at V came to 5 bases and at J to 5 bases, leaving 9 bases not matched to a gene. The CDR3 totals 14 residues. Germline V gene lookup returns CDR1 MNHEY and CDR2 SMNVEV (reference sequence). The CDR3 loop reads CASSLQGVEDEQYF. The CDR3 DNA reads TGTGCCAGCAGTCTCCAGGGGGTGGAGGACGAGCAGTACTTC.

V is TRBV27 and J is TRBJ2-7; TRBD1 agrees at 11 bases. This CDR3 is built from 15 residues. CDR1 and CDR2 from the germline V gene are MNHEY and SMNVEV (reference sequence). V was pared by 5 bases and J by 5 bases, with 8 bases of the junction left unmatched. The CDR3 bases are TGTGCCAGCAGTCGACGGGACAGGGGGAACCACGAGCAGTACTTC. This codes for CASSRRDRGNHEQYF.

The chain carries TRBV9 and TRBJ2-1; 16 bases align to TRBD2. CDR1 is SGDLS, CDR2 YYNGEE, per germline. Losses at the gene ends were 0 bases for V and 5 bases for J; bases not matched to a gene: 5. The CDR3 sequence is 18 residues long. This CDR3 reads CASSVGGLAGGRNNEQFF. In DNA form, the CDR3 reads TGTGCCAGCAGCGTAGGGGGACTAGCGGGAGGGAGAAACAATGAGCAGTTCTTC. The full variable domain, its missing parts supplied by reference TRBV9 and TRBJ2-1, is DSGVTQTPKHLITATGQRVTLRCSPRSGDLSVYWYQQSLDQGLQFLIQYYNGEERAKGNILERFSAQQFPDLHSELNLSSLELGDSALYFCASSVGGLAGGRNNEQFFGPGTRLTVL.

The J gene is TRBJ1-1, the V gene TRBV7-6; D remains ambiguous. V lost 2 bases, J lost 1 base, and 11 bases lay in between. Germline loops: CDR1 SGHVS, CDR2 FNYEAQ. The CDR3 is 15 residues long. The DNA of the CDR3 is TGTGCCAGCAGCTTATTTGCCGGATCGAACACTGAAGCTTTCTTT. It codes for CASSLFAGSNTEAFF.

The chain is built from TRBV18 and TRBJ1-4, with 10 bases identical to TRBD1. The CDR3 covers 15 residues. After removal of 2 bases from V and 7 bases from J, the junction contained 4 bases not matched to a gene. From germline, CDR1 is KGHSH and CDR2 LQKENI. The CDR3: CASSPDRGRVEKLFF. The CDR3 DNA follows: TGTGCCAGCTCACCAGACAGGGGGCGCGTTGAAAAACTGTTTTTT.

The rearrangement uses TRBV20-1 and TRBJ2-1; D remains unclear. V was cut by 3 bases and J by 8 bases, with 8 bases left in between. Germline lookup yields CDR1 DFQATT and CDR2 SNEGSKA (reference sequence). The CDR3 totals 11 residues. The CDR3 sequence: CSARGRYEQFF. The CDR3 nucleotides are TGCAGTGCTAGGGGTCGGTATGAGCAGTTCTTC.

The gene calls are TRBV5-4 and TRBJ2-3; D uncertain. Deletions cut 0 bases from V and 0 bases from J, with 2 bases between. From germline, CDR1 is SGHNT and CDR2 YYREEE (reference sequence). CDR3 length: 13 residues. The CDR3 coding sequence is TGTGCCAGCAGCTTGGTTAGCACAGATACGCAGTATTTT. It is translated as CASSLVSTDTQYF.

The chain carries TRBV6-4 and TRBJ1-4; D is ambiguous. Germline loops: CDR1 MRHNA, CDR2 SNTAGT. V lost 5 bases, J lost 3 bases, and 13 bases lay in between. This CDR3 is built from 15 residues. In nucleotides, the CDR3 is TGTGCCAGCAGTCCCCCCAAGCGAGCTAATGAAAAACTGTTTTTT. It is translated as CASSPPKRANEKLFF.